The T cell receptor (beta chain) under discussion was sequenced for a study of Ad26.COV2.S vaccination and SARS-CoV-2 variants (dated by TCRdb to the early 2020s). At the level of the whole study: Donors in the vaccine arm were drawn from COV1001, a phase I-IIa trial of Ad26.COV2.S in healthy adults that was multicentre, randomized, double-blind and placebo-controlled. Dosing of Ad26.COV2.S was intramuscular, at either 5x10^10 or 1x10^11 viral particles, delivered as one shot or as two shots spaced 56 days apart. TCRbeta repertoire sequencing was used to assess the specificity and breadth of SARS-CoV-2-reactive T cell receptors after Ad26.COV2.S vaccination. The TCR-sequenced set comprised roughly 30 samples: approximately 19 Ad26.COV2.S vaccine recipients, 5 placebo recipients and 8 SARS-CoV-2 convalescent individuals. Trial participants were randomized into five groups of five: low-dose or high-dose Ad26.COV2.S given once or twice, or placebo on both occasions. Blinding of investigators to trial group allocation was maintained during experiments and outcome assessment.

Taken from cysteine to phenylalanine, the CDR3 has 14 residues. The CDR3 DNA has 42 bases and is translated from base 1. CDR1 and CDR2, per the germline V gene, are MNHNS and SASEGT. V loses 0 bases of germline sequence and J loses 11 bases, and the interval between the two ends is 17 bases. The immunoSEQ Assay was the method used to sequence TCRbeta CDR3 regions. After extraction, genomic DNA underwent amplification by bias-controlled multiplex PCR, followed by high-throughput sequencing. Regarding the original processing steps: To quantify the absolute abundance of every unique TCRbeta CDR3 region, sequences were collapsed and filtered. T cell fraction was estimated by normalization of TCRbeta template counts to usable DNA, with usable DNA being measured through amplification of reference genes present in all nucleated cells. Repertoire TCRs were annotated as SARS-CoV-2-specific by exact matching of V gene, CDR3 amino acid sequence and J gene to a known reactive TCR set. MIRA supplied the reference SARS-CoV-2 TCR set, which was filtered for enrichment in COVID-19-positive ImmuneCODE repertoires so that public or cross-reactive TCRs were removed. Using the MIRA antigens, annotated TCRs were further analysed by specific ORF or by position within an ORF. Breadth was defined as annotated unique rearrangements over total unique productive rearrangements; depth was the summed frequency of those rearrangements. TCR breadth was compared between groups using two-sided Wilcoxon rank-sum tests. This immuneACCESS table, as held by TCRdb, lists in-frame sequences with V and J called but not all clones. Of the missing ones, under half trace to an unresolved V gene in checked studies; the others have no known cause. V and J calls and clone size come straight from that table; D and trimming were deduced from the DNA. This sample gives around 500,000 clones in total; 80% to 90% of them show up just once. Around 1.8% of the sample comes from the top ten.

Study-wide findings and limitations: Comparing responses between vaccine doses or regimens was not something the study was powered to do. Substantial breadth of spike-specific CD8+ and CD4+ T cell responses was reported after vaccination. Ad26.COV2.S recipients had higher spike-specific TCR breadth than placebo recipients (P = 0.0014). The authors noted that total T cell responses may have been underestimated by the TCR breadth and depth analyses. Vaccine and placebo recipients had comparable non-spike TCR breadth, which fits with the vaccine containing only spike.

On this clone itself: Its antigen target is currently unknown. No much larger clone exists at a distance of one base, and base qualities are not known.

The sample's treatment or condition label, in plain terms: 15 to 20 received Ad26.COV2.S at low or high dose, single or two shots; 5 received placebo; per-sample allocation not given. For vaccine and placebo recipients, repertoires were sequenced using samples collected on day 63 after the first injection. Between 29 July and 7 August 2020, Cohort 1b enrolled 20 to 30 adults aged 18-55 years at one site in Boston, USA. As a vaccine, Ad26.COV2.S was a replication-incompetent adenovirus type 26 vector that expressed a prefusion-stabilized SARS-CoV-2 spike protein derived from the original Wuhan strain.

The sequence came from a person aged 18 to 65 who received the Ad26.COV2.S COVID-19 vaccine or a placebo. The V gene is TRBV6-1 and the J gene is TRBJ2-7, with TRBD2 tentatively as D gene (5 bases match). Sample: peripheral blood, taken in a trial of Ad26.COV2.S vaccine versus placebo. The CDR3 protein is CASSEALVGELEYF. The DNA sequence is TGTGCCAGCAGTGAAGCGCTGGTCGGGGAATTGGAGTACTTC.